A single sample is the source of the 15 T cell receptor beta chains below, sequenced in a study of cytomegalovirus exposure and HLA in healthy donors. This PCR relied on a set of 60 Vbeta primers and 13 Jbeta primers. Using immunoSEQ multiplex PCR, the repertoire was profiled, and TCRdb retains in-frame clones only, with some absent. The sample yields 90,000 to 100,000 clones, roughly 80% seen once. The sample consisted of PBMCs. These receptors came from a man aged 35-49 years in good health and CMV-seronegative.

This chain uses TRBV27 with TRBJ1-2; a possible D gene is TRBD1 (6 bases). Trimming removed 7 bases from V and 2 bases from J, with 14 bases in between. This CDR3 contains 14 residues. CDR1 is MNHEY, CDR2 SMNVEV, per germline (reference sequence). The CDR3 here is CASMMGRGNYGYTF. In nucleotides, the CDR3 is TGTGCCAGCATGATGGGGAGGGGGAACTATGGCTACACCTTC.

The chain combines TRBV6-5 with TRBJ1-6; no firm D call. Germline CDR1 reads MNHEY; CDR2 reads SVGAGI. Trimming cost V 0 bases and J 7 bases, with 10 bases left between them. CDR3 length: 15 amino acids. CDR3 bases: TGTGCCAGCAGTTACTCTACGGGTAAAAATTCACCCCTCCACTTT. It is translated as CASSYSTGKNSPLHF.

CDR3 bases: TGTGCCAGCGGGGGGACTAGCGGTTACGAGCAGTACTTC. Its protein is CASGGTSGYEQYF. The chain employs TRBV25-1 and TRBJ2-7, with 11 bases identical to TRBD2. The trim removed 8 bases at V and 4 bases at J, leaving 4 bases unmatched. The germline V gene encodes CDR1 MGHDK and CDR2 SYGVNS. CDR3 length: 13 residues.

V usage is TRBV7-8 and J usage is TRBJ1-3, with a weak D call TRBD1 (6 bases). The V gene lost 3 bases and the J gene lost 9 bases, with 12 bases spanning the gap. Germline V gene data show CDR1 as SGHVS and CDR2 as FQNEAQ. The CDR3 length is 13 residues. CDR3 DNA sequence: TGTGCCAGCAGCTTCCTGGACAGCAGCACCATATATTTT. Translating gives CASSFLDSSTIYF.

This chain joins TRBV30 and TRBJ2-3; 7 nucleotides align to TRBD1. Germline CDR1 reads GTSNPN; CDR2 reads SVGIG (reference sequence). The V gene end was trimmed by 1 base and the J gene end by 2 bases; junction bases not matched to a gene: 3. The CDR3 is 14 residues long. CDR3 in DNA: TGTGCCTGGAGTGGCAGGGGGAACACAGATACGCAGTATTTT. Amino acid sequence: CAWSGRGNTDTQYF.

The chain recombines TRBV5-1 with TRBJ1-5; D gene uncertain. The V gene lost 1 base and the J gene lost 1 base, with 6 bases spanning the gap. The CDR3 is 14 amino acids. Germline V gene data show CDR1 as SGHRS and CDR2 as YFSETQ. CDR3 sequence reads: CASSLSGSNQPQHF. CDR3 sequence (DNA): TGCGCCAGCAGCTTGAGCGGAAGCAATCAGCCCCAGCATTTT.

The chain has TRBV9 and TRBJ2-7; a weak D match, TRBD2 (6 bases). Trimming stripped 0 bases from V and 2 bases from J, with 12 bases between. The CDR3 sequence is 15 residues long. In germline, CDR1 is SGDLS, CDR2 YYNGEE. In nucleotides, the CDR3 is TGTGCCAGCAGCGTAGGGGTAGCGGCAACCTACGAGCAGTACTTC. This sequence encodes CASSVGVAATYEQYF.

The CDR3 sequence is CASSVASGGQSSYNEQFF. The CDR3 nucleotides are TGTGCCAGCTCAGTCGCTAGCGGGGGGCAGAGCTCCTACAATGAGCAGTTCTTC. The chain links TRBV18 to TRBJ2-1; TRBD2 aligns across 11 bases. The V gene end was trimmed by 5 bases and the J gene end by 0 bases; junction bases not matched to a gene: 9. The CDR3 runs 18 residues. Per germline, CDR1 KGHSH and CDR2 LQKENI. The full variable domain, rest sourced from reference TRBV18 and TRBJ2-1, is NAGVMQNPRHLVRRRGQEARLRCSPMKGHSHVYWYRQLPEEGLKFMVYLQKENIIDESGMPKERFSAEFPKEGPSILRIQQVVRGDSAAYFCASSVASGGQSSYNEQFFGPGTRLTVL.

This clone was seen only once. The rearrangement joins TRBV2 to TRBJ1-5; D possibly corresponds to TRBD1 (5 bases). Per germline, CDR1 SNHLY and CDR2 FYNNEI. Between the trimmed V and J ends, which lost 2 bases and 9 bases, there was a span of 5 bases. The CDR3 runs 11 residues. Here the CDR3 reads CASSETGPQHF. The DNA of the CDR3 is TGTGCCAGCAGTGAAACAGGGCCCCAGCATTTT.

The genes are TRBV28 and TRBJ1-2, with a tentative D call TRBD1 (6 bases). The CDR3 runs to 14 residues. Germline lookup yields CDR1 MDHEN and CDR2 SYDVKM. Between the trimmed V and J ends, which lost 6 bases and 2 bases, there was a span of 13 bases. The CDR3 loop reads CASREDRRNYGYTF. CDR3 nucleotides: TGTGCCAGCAGGGAAGACAGGCGAAACTATGGCTACACCTTC.

This clone was picked up a small number of times. The chain couples TRBV6-1 to TRBJ1-4, with D maybe TRBD1 (5 bases). V was clipped by 6 bases and J by 5 bases, with 16 bases between them. In germline, CDR1 is MNHNS, CDR2 SASEGT. The CDR3 has 15 amino acids. The CDR3: CASRLIDSENEKLFF. CDR3 nucleotides: TGTGCCAGCAGACTCATCGACAGCGAGAATGAAAAACTGTTTTTT.

The chain is built from TRBV9 and TRBJ1-2; the match to TRBD1 covers 7 bases. The J segment lost 4 bases and the V segment lost 2 bases, leaving 2 bases of the junction unmatched. The CDR3 has 13 amino acids. Germline assignment: CDR1 SGDLS and CDR2 YYNGEE. CDR3 residues: CASSVGTAYGYTF. The CDR3 nucleotides are TGTGCCAGCAGCGTCGGGACAGCCTATGGCTACACCTTC.

The chain combines TRBV6-5 with TRBJ1-1, with D unresolved. The CDR3 contains 13 residues. V shed 7 bases and J shed 3 bases, with 12 bases lying between them. Looked up from germline, CDR1 is MNHEY and CDR2 is SVGAGI. The DNA for the CDR3 is TGTGCCAGCAAGTCCCCCGCGGACACTGAAGCTTTCTTT. It yields the protein CASKSPADTEAFF.

This rearrangement joins TRBV5-4 to TRBJ1-1; the D is unclear. This CDR3 comprises 12 residues. V lost 3 bases to trimming and J lost 6 bases, with 9 bases between them. The germline gives CDR1 SGHNT, CDR2 YYREEE (reference sequence). CDR3 amino acids: CASSSLGAEAFF. In nucleotides, the CDR3 is TGTGCCAGCAGCTCTCTCGGGGCTGAAGCTTTCTTT.

V and J are TRBV11-2 and TRBJ2-3, with no clear D. Germline CDR1 is SGHAT and CDR2 is FQNNGV. Trimming took 2 bases from V and 1 from J, leaving 4 bases between them. This CDR3 is 13 amino acids long. The CDR3 nucleotides read TGTGCCAGCAGCTTATCCGGCACAGATACGCAGTATTTT. Its protein is CASSLSGTDTQYF. The whole variable domain, filled in from reference TRBV11-2 and TRBJ2-3, reads EAGVAQSPRYKIIEKRQSVAFWCNPISGHATLYWYQQILGQGPKLLIQFQNNGVVDDSQLPKDRFSAERLKGVDSTLKIQPAKLEDSAVYLCASSLSGTDTQYFGPGTRLTVL.